The 25 T cell receptor beta chains below come from one sample, sequenced in a study of response to subunit inactivated influenza vaccine. MiXCR was run by TCRdb on the RT-PCR reads, yielding one entry per CDR3 protein. Among 700,000 to 800,000 distinct CDR3 sequences listed, roughly 20% were seen once. The sequencing used PBMCs from blood, collected 4 to 6 days after vaccination. The receptors were gathered from a man aged 50-59 years who received an inactivated influenza vaccine.

The V and J genes are TRBV4-1 and TRBJ2-3; D unresolved. The CDR3 sequence is 13 residues long. Germline V lookup: CDR1 MGHRA, CDR2 YSYEKL. V shed 0 bases and J shed 7 bases, with 8 bases lying between them. This CDR3 reads CASSQELDNTQYF. DNA of the CDR3: TGCGCCAGCAGCCAAGAGTTAGACAATACGCAGTATTTT.

The chain couples TRBV10-3 to TRBJ2-7; D unresolved. V was cut by 4 bases and J by 1 base, with 5 bases left in between. The CDR3 spans 12 residues. The V gene's germline CDR1 is ENHRY and CDR2 SYGVKD. The CDR3 protein is CAISGASYEQYF. CDR3 bases: TGTGCCATCAGTGGGGCTTCCTACGAGCAGTACTTC.

This clonotype was observed a handful of times. The chain employs TRBV7-2 and TRBJ1-4, with no clear D. Trimming left V 10 bases short and J 10 bases short, with 22 bases between. The CDR3 sequence is 14 residues long. Germline V gene sequence: CDR1 SGHTA, CDR2 FQGNSA. CDR3 sequence (DNA): TGTGCCACCAAACCGTCCAGAGGTGGAGGAAAACTGTTTTTT. It translates to CATKPSRGGGKLFF.

The CDR3: CASSTGTGGWKQFF. As DNA, the CDR3 is TGTGCCAGCAGCACCGGGACGGGGGGGTGGAAGCAGTTCTTC. This chain connects TRBV12-3 or TRBV12-4 to TRBJ2-1; 8 nucleotides agree with TRBD2. Unmatched junction bases numbered 12, after V lost 6 bases and J lost 11 bases. There are 14 residues in the CDR3.

The V gene is TRBV29-1, the J gene TRBJ1-3, with 7 nucleotides matching TRBD1. CDR3 length: 16 amino acids. The germline gives CDR1 SQVTM, CDR2 ANQGSEA. V gave up 6 bases and J gave up 3 bases; unmatched junction bases: 14. The chain's CDR3 is CSVVAAGQAFGNTIYF. The CDR3 DNA is TGCAGCGTCGTAGCGGCCGGACAGGCATTTGGAAACACCATATATTTT.

CDR3 sequence (DNA): TGTGCCAGCAGAGCCCTACTCAGGAGGACTGAAGCTTTCTTT. Encoded protein: CASRALLRRTEAFF. This chain joins TRBV12-3 or TRBV12-4 and TRBJ1-1; D is uncertain. V was shortened by 6 bases and J by 5 bases, with 16 bases between the two germline ends. This CDR3 is built from 14 residues.

The gene calls are TRBV6-2 or TRBV6-3 and TRBJ1-2, with a weak D call TRBD1 (6 bases). The V end was cut by 6 bases, the J end by 13 bases, with 18 bases between. Germline CDR1 reads MNHEY; CDR2 reads SVGEGT. CDR3 size: 12 residues. The CDR3 sequence: CASRQTGRFGTF. CDR3 DNA: TGTGCCAGCAGACAGACAGGCCGCTTCGGCACCTTC.

This clonotype showed up many times. The chain couples TRBV29-1 to TRBJ2-1; D is uncertain. The germline V gene has CDR1 SQVTM and CDR2 ANQGSEA. The CDR3 runs to 12 residues. V shed 3 bases and J shed 6 bases, with 9 bases lying between them. CDR3 loop: CSVDRTTNEQFF. CDR3 in DNA: TGCAGCGTTGACCGGACCACCAATGAGCAGTTCTTC.

The genes are TRBV20-1 and TRBJ2-5; D remains unclear. Trimming pared 0 bases from V and 4 bases from J, leaving 9 bases between. The CDR3 consists of 13 residues. Germline V gives CDR1 DFQATT, CDR2 SNEGSKA (reference sequence). In DNA, the CDR3 is TGCAGTGCTAGAGAAGGGCAGCTAGAGACCCAGTACTTC. Amino acids: CSAREGQLETQYF.

The chain employs TRBV20-1 and TRBJ2-7; 7 positions match TRBD1. The CDR3 runs to 13 residues. In germline, CDR1 is DFQATT, CDR2 SNEGSKA (reference sequence). V shed 5 bases and J 0 bases; nucleotides not matched to a gene: 4. CDR3 loop: CSAGGTVSYEQYF. The CDR3 nucleotides are TGCAGTGCTGGTGGGACAGTCTCCTACGAGCAGTACTTC.

This clonotype came up a few times. The CDR3 sequence: CASSPFGNQPQHF. The CDR3 DNA follows: TGTGCCAGCAGTCCTTTCGGGAATCAGCCCCAGCATTTT. The V and J genes are TRBV12-3 or TRBV12-4 and TRBJ1-5; D unclear. Between the trimmed V and J ends, which lost 5 bases and 4 bases, there was a span of 9 bases. There are 13 residues in the CDR3.

This clonotype was recorded once. One junction end does not reproduce the germline sequence, and a read error may be involved. The chain carries TRBV7-2 and TRBJ2-3, with unresolved D. The CDR3 is 15 residues long. Germline V gene lookup returns CDR1 SGHTA and CDR2 FQGNSA. This chain's CDR3 is CASSLAVVGIDTRYF. In nucleotides, the CDR3 is TGTGCCAGCAGCTTAGCAGTCGTAGGCATAGATACGCGGTATTTT.

The chain has TRBV4-3 and TRBJ1-2; 8 bases agree with TRBD1. V was pared by 3 bases and J by 4 bases, with 13 bases of the junction left unmatched. Germline CDR1 and CDR2: LGHNA and YSLEER. The CDR3 runs to 17 residues. The CDR3 is CASSQGVVDRVSYGYTF. The CDR3 bases are TGCGCCAGCAGCCAGGGGGTCGTGGACAGGGTGAGCTATGGCTACACCTTC.

In its sample, this clonotype was seen a few times. The chain is built from TRBV10-3 and TRBJ2-3; 7 nucleotides match TRBD2. This CDR3 is built from 16 residues. The ends lost 4 bases at V and 4 bases at J; junction bases unmatched: 11. The V gene's germline CDR1 is ENHRY and CDR2 SYGVKD. In DNA, the CDR3 is TGTGCCATCAGTGGGCGCCAGGGCGGGAGTTCAGATACGCAGTATTTT. Its protein is CAISGRQGGSSDTQYF.

This clonotype was recorded a few times. The chain recombines TRBV10-3 with TRBJ2-3; 11 nucleotides align to TRBD2. V was pared by 6 bases and J by 5 bases, with 10 bases of the junction left unmatched. Germline V CDR1 and CDR2: ENHRY, SYGVKD. The CDR3 contains 16 residues. This CDR3 reads CAISRGSGGAGDTQYF. DNA of the CDR3: TGTGCCATCAGCAGGGGTAGCGGGGGGGCCGGAGATACGCAGTATTTT.

J is TRBJ2-7 and V is TRBV5-1; D gene uncertain. CDR3 length: 16 amino acids. CDR1 and CDR2 from the germline V gene are SGHRS and YFSETQ. V lost 1 base and J lost 0, with 14 bases in between. The CDR3: CASSLFGSKASYEQYF. Here the CDR3 DNA reads TGCGCCAGCAGCTTGTTCGGCAGTAAGGCCTCCTACGAGCAGTACTTC.

This clonotype was seen more than once but under ten times. The V and J genes are TRBV6-1 and TRBJ2-1, with 9 bases aligning to TRBD2. The germline V gene has CDR1 MNHNS and CDR2 SASEGT. This CDR3 spans 15 amino acids. Germline trimming cut 8 bases from V and 7 bases from J; bases unmatched to any gene: 12. The CDR3 region has the DNA TGTGCCAGCCGGGTGTCGCGGGGGGGCGGGAATGAGCAGTTCTTC. This translates into CASRVSRGGGNEQFF.

The rearrangement links TRBV20-1 to TRBJ2-7; D may be TRBD2 (6 bases). This CDR3 contains 19 residues. V was shortened by 2 bases and J by 3 bases, with 29 bases between the two germline ends. Germline assignment: CDR1 DFQATT and CDR2 SNEGSKA (reference sequence). The CDR3 bases are TGCAGTGCTAGACCCAACCCCCCGGGGACCCCGGGAGCATTCTACGAGCAGTACTTC. Its protein product is CSARPNPPGTPGAFYEQYF.

This clonotype was picked up a small number of times. This rearrangement joins TRBV6-1 to TRBJ2-5; D gene ambiguous. The length of the CDR3 is 13 residues. Germline CDR1 and CDR2: MNHNS and SASEGT. The V gene lost 4 bases and the J gene lost 4 bases, with 10 bases spanning the gap. The CDR3 coding sequence is TGTGCCAGCAGTGCGGCACGTACAGAGACCCAGTACTTC. It is translated as CASSAARTETQYF.

The chain employs TRBV28 and TRBJ2-3; no definite D call. The closer fit of TRBJ1-5 to the DNA end suggests the J call may be wrong. The CDR3 runs 15 residues. Per the germline V gene, CDR1 is MDHEN and CDR2 is SYDVKM. CDR3 residues: CASSQPGDPTDTQHF. In DNA form, the CDR3 reads TGTGCCAGCAGCCAGCCCGGGGATCCCACAGATACGCAGCATTTT.

A few counts support this clonotype. The genes are TRBV27 and TRBJ2-4, with a tentative D call TRBD2 (6 bases). The CDR3 sequence is 17 residues long. Trimming removed 5 bases at V and 6 bases at J, with 23 bases between. Germline V gene sequence: CDR1 MNHEY, CDR2 SMNVEV (reference sequence). The CDR3 DNA follows: TGTGCCAGCAGTCCCCTGACTAGTAGCCTGAGTGGAAACATTCAGTACTTC. As protein: CASSPLTSSLSGNIQYF.

This chain joins TRBV20-1 and TRBJ1-1, with TRBD1 matching over 9 bases. Trimming at V came to 1 base and at J to 4 bases, leaving 4 bases not matched to a gene. Germline loops: CDR1 DFQATT, CDR2 SNEGSKA (reference sequence). This CDR3 region has 14 residues. Here the CDR3 reads CSARAQGASTEAFF. The DNA of the CDR3 is TGCAGTGCTAGAGCACAGGGGGCGAGCACTGAAGCTTTCTTT.

The chain recombines TRBV29-1 with TRBJ2-5; TRBD1 might be the D (5 bases). From germline, CDR1 is SQVTM and CDR2 ANQGSEA. V was clipped by 4 bases and J by 3 bases, with 18 bases between them. The CDR3 length is 15 residues. CDR3 nucleotide sequence: TGCAGCGTTGTTAGGGGTTCGGTCAGGGAAGAGACCCAGTACTTC. It translates to CSVVRGSVREETQYF.

On this clonotype: A read error may account for a junction end that differs from germline. The chain has TRBV6-5 and TRBJ2-1; the D call may be TRBD1 or TRBD2 (7 bases each). Germline CDR1 is MNHEY and CDR2 is SVGAGI. This CDR3 spans 11 amino acids. The CDR3 bases are TGTGCCAACAGTCAGGGGGGGGAGCAGTTCTTC. Protein sequence: CANSQGGEQFF.

Written as DNA, the CDR3 is TGTGCCAGCAGCTTATTAACCTCTAACACCGGGGAGCTGTTTTTT. This sequence encodes CASSLLTSNTGELFF. The chain links TRBV7-2 to TRBJ2-2, with D hard to call. Trimming pared 2 bases from V and 2 bases from J, leaving 9 bases between. CDR3 length equals 15 residues. CDR1 is SGHTA, CDR2 FQGNSA, per germline.